This is a list of T cell receptor beta chains from one sample in a study of CD8+CD57+ T cells in acquired aplastic anemia. TCRdb redid the calling of the reads with MiXCR, one entry per CDR3 protein. The sample consists of about 190,000 distinct CDR3 sequences, approximately 48% of them appearing once. Sequenced input: sorted CD4+, CD8+, or CD8+CD57+ T cells (not recorded which) from PBMCs. All receptors derive from a human donor with aplastic anemia. Both conserved end residues are part of each CDR3. Each record gives: D gene, clone size, J gene, V gene, CDR3 DNA, CDR3 protein. A D gene is named only where the DNA matches it firmly. Clone size is given for some rows only: seen once, a few or many times, or a class if the clone is expanded.

d_gene: -
abundance: -
j_gene: TRBJ1-6
v_gene: TRBV6-2/TRBV6-3
CDR3nt: TGTGCCAGCAGTTACGGAGGGTATAATTCACCCCTCCACTTT
CDR3aa: CASSYGGYNSPLHF

d_gene: TRBD2
abundance: -
j_gene: TRBJ2-5
v_gene: TRBV12-3/TRBV12-4
CDR3nt: TGTGCTAGCAGCCCTAGCGGAGAGCAAGAGACCCAGTACTTC
CDR3aa: CASSPSGEQETQYF

d_gene: TRBD1
abundance: -
j_gene: TRBJ1-2
v_gene: TRBV10-3
CDR3nt: TGTGCCATCAGTGGGACAGGACAAGACTATGGCTACACCTTC
CDR3aa: CAISGTGQDYGYTF

d_gene: -
abundance: many
j_gene: TRBJ2-7
v_gene: TRBV11-2
CDR3nt: TGTGCCAGCAGCTTTTTGGGGGGGCGAGGGTCACAGTACGAGCAGTACTTC
CDR3aa: CASSFLGGRGSQYEQYF

d_gene: -
abundance: many
j_gene: TRBJ1-5
v_gene: TRBV15
CDR3nt: TGTGCCACCAGCAGAGATAGGGCAGGGGTAGGGTATCAGCCCCAGCATTTT
CDR3aa: CATSRDRAGVGYQPQHF

d_gene: TRBD1
abundance: many
j_gene: TRBJ1-1
v_gene: TRBV12-3/TRBV12-4
CDR3nt: TGTGCCAGCAGTTTGAGGCCGGGGACAGGGGGAGCTGAAGCTTTCTTT
CDR3aa: CASSLRPGTGGAEAFF

d_gene: -
abundance: -
j_gene: TRBJ1-4
v_gene: TRBV2
CDR3nt: TGTGCCAGCAGTGAGAGTGGGGCGGAAAAACTGTTTTTT
CDR3aa: CASSESGAEKLFF

d_gene: -
abundance: -
j_gene: TRBJ2-7
v_gene: TRBV10-3
CDR3nt: TGTGCCATCAGTGCGTCACTGAACTCCTACGAGCAGTACTTC
CDR3aa: CAISASLNSYEQYF

d_gene: TRBD1
abundance: -
j_gene: TRBJ1-3
v_gene: TRBV7-7
CDR3nt: TGTGCCAGCAGCACTAGACAGGGGAGGTCTGGAAACACCATACATTTT
CDR3aa: CASSTRQGRSGNTIHF

d_gene: -
abundance: -
j_gene: TRBJ2-4
v_gene: TRBV5-4
CDR3nt: TGTGCCAGCAGCTTAGTGCCTACCGGGGCCAAAAACATTCAGTACTTC
CDR3aa: CASSLVPTGAKNIQYF

d_gene: TRBD2
abundance: -
j_gene: TRBJ2-7
v_gene: TRBV29-1
CDR3nt: TGCAGCGTTGGCAGCGGGAGATCCTACGAGCAGTACTTC
CDR3aa: CSVGSGRSYEQYF

d_gene: -
abundance: medium-sized
j_gene: TRBJ1-2
v_gene: TRBV2
CDR3nt: TGTGCCAGCAGCCCACAAACTGGAGGGTTCTATGGCTACACCTTC
CDR3aa: CASSPQTGGFYGYTF

d_gene: -
abundance: -
j_gene: TRBJ1-4
v_gene: TRBV15
CDR3nt: TGTGCCACCAGCAGAAAAGCCGGGACGGCTAATGAAAAACTGTTTTTT
CDR3aa: CATSRKAGTANEKLFF

d_gene: -
abundance: -
j_gene: TRBJ1-6
v_gene: TRBV11-1
CDR3nt: TGTGCCAGCAGCCCTGATACCACGAATTTTAATTCACCCCTCCACTTT
CDR3aa: CASSPDTTNFNSPLHF

d_gene: -
abundance: -
j_gene: TRBJ1-2
v_gene: TRBV7-8
CDR3nt: TGTGCCAGCAGCTTAACTCCAGAGATAAGGAGAGGCTACACCTTC
CDR3aa: CASSLTPEIRRGYTF

d_gene: -
abundance: -
j_gene: TRBJ1-2
v_gene: TRBV25-1
CDR3nt: TGTGCCAGCAGTGCCTGGAACAGGGCCTATGGCTACACCTTC
CDR3aa: CASSAWNRAYGYTF

d_gene: -
abundance: -
j_gene: TRBJ1-6
v_gene: TRBV11-2
CDR3nt: TGTGCCAGCAGCTTATGGGGGATGCGTGAGAATTCACCCCTCCACTTT
CDR3aa: CASSLWGMRENSPLHF

d_gene: -
abundance: -
j_gene: TRBJ1-1
v_gene: TRBV7-2
CDR3nt: TGTGCCAGCAGCTTAGCGCTTATAGGGGCGGCTTTCTTT
CDR3aa: CASSLALIGAAFF

d_gene: -
abundance: few
j_gene: TRBJ2-1
v_gene: TRBV20-1
CDR3nt: TGCAGTGCTAGAGGGCCTTCTGAGCAGTTCTTC
CDR3aa: CSARGPSEQFF

d_gene: -
abundance: -
j_gene: TRBJ2-5
v_gene: TRBV27
CDR3nt: TGTGCCAGCAGTTCAAGACAGGCCACGTGGGAGACCCAGTACTTC
CDR3aa: CASSSRQATWETQYF

d_gene: -
abundance: many
j_gene: TRBJ1-5
v_gene: TRBV6-5
CDR3nt: TGTGCCAGCAGTTACATGGGCGCGTATAGCAATCAGCCCCAGCATTTT
CDR3aa: CASSYMGAYSNQPQHF

d_gene: -
abundance: few
j_gene: TRBJ2-3
v_gene: TRBV6-5
CDR3nt: TGTGCCAGCAGCTATAACACGGGCGGGCAGTATTTT
CDR3aa: CASSYNTGGQYF

d_gene: TRBD1
abundance: many
j_gene: TRBJ1-5
v_gene: TRBV9
CDR3nt: TGTGCCAGCAGCCCTCGGACAGGGGTCCCGCCCGAGGCCCAGCATTTT
CDR3aa: CASSPRTGVPPEAQHF

d_gene: -
abundance: many
j_gene: TRBJ2-5
v_gene: TRBV6-1
CDR3nt: TGTGCCAGCAGTCGGGAGTCCGGGGGGACCCAGTACTTC
CDR3aa: CASSRESGGTQYF

d_gene: TRBD2
abundance: many
j_gene: TRBJ2-3
v_gene: TRBV4-1
CDR3nt: TGCGCCAGCAGCCAAATGGGCATAGCGGGAGGCATCATAGATACGCAGTATTTT
CDR3aa: CASSQMGIAGGIIDTQYF

d_gene: -
abundance: few
j_gene: TRBJ2-2
v_gene: TRBV10-3
CDR3nt: TGTGGTTCCAGGGGAGCGGGGAACGATGGGGAGCTGTTTTTT
CDR3aa: CGSRGAGNDGELFF

d_gene: -
abundance: many
j_gene: TRBJ1-1
v_gene: TRBV7-2
CDR3nt: TGTGCCAGCAGCTTCAGGGGTCTCACTGAAGCTTTCTTT
CDR3aa: CASSFRGLTEAFF

d_gene: -
abundance: -
j_gene: TRBJ1-5
v_gene: TRBV10-3
CDR3nt: TGTGCCATCAGTCCAGTCAATCAGCCCCAGCATTTT
CDR3aa: CAISPVNQPQHF

d_gene: -
abundance: many
j_gene: TRBJ1-1
v_gene: TRBV7-9
CDR3nt: TGTGCCAGCAGCCTTGTCGAGTACACTGAAGCTTTCTTT
CDR3aa: CASSLVEYTEAFF

d_gene: -
abundance: many
j_gene: TRBJ2-1
v_gene: TRBV20-1
CDR3nt: TGCAGTGCTAGACTCGGGGGGCGCGGTGAGCAGTTCTTC
CDR3aa: CSARLGGRGEQFF

d_gene: -
abundance: -
j_gene: TRBJ2-5
v_gene: TRBV7-2
CDR3nt: TGTGCCAGCAGCCCGCACTCGGGAGCGCAAGAGACCCAGTACTTC
CDR3aa: CASSPHSGAQETQYF

d_gene: -
abundance: -
j_gene: TRBJ2-1
v_gene: TRBV5-4
CDR3nt: TGTGCCAGCAGCTCCAGCCACTCGGGACACCCCCTCAATGAGCAGTTCTTC
CDR3aa: CASSSSHSGHPLNEQFF

d_gene: -
abundance: -
j_gene: TRBJ2-7
v_gene: TRBV20-1
CDR3nt: TGCAGTGCTAGAGATACGGGCCTAGCGTTCCACCACGAGCAGTACTTC
CDR3aa: CSARDTGLAFHHEQYF

d_gene: TRBD1
abundance: -
j_gene: TRBJ2-1
v_gene: TRBV9
CDR3nt: TGTGCCAGCAGCAGGGACAGGGCTGCAAATGAGCAGTTCTTC
CDR3aa: CASSRDRAANEQFF

d_gene: -
abundance: -
j_gene: TRBJ2-7
v_gene: TRBV11-1
CDR3nt: TGTGCCAGCAGCTTAGGACGGTCAGGCCCCTACGAGCAGTACTTC
CDR3aa: CASSLGRSGPYEQYF

d_gene: -
abundance: -
j_gene: TRBJ2-3
v_gene: TRBV6-4
CDR3nt: TGTGCCAGCAGTCAACTAGCTGAAGGGCCCGGTACGCAGTATTTT
CDR3aa: CASSQLAEGPGTQYF

d_gene: TRBD2
abundance: many
j_gene: TRBJ2-5
v_gene: TRBV7-2
CDR3nt: TGTGCCAGCAGAAAACGACTAGCGGGGGAGTACCAAGAGACCCAGTACTTC
CDR3aa: CASRKRLAGEYQETQYF

d_gene: -
abundance: -
j_gene: TRBJ2-5
v_gene: TRBV2
CDR3nt: TGTGCCAGCAGTTACGAGGGCCCGATCGAGACCCAGTACTTC
CDR3aa: CASSYEGPIETQYF

d_gene: -
abundance: few
j_gene: TRBJ1-2
v_gene: TRBV30
CDR3nt: TGTGCCTGGAGTGTACAAACCTATGGCTACACCTTC
CDR3aa: CAWSVQTYGYTF

d_gene: TRBD2
abundance: -
j_gene: TRBJ2-7
v_gene: TRBV10-3
CDR3nt: TGTGCCATCGGGCGGGGGGCCTACGAGCAGTACTTC
CDR3aa: CAIGRGAYEQYF

d_gene: -
abundance: -
j_gene: TRBJ1-4
v_gene: TRBV11-3
CDR3nt: TGTGCCAGCAGCGCCTATAGCTCAACTAATGAAAAACTGTTTTTT
CDR3aa: CASSAYSSTNEKLFF

d_gene: -
abundance: -
j_gene: TRBJ2-1
v_gene: TRBV15
CDR3nt: TGTGCCACCAGCAGAGGGACCCTCTACAATGAGCAGTTCTTC
CDR3aa: CATSRGTLYNEQFF

d_gene: -
abundance: many
j_gene: TRBJ2-5
v_gene: TRBV14
CDR3nt: TGTGCCAGCAGCCAAAACCTGGGAGAGACCCAGTACTTC
CDR3aa: CASSQNLGETQYF

d_gene: -
abundance: -
j_gene: TRBJ2-7
v_gene: TRBV15
CDR3nt: TGTGCCACCAGCAGAGGTAGGGACAACTCCTACGAGCAGTACTTC
CDR3aa: CATSRGRDNSYEQYF

d_gene: TRBD1
abundance: -
j_gene: TRBJ2-7
v_gene: TRBV2
CDR3nt: TGTGCCAGTCAGGGGGCGGTTAACACCGGGGAGCAGTACTTC
CDR3aa: CASQGAVNTGEQYF

d_gene: TRBD1
abundance: -
j_gene: TRBJ2-5
v_gene: TRBV25-1
CDR3nt: TGTGCCAGCAGTGCCGACAGGGTCCAAGAGACCCAGTACTTC
CDR3aa: CASSADRVQETQYF

d_gene: TRBD1
abundance: -
j_gene: TRBJ2-5
v_gene: TRBV14
CDR3nt: TGTGCCAGCAGCCAAGACGACAGGGATTGGGAGACCCAGTACTTC
CDR3aa: CASSQDDRDWETQYF

d_gene: TRBD2
abundance: -
j_gene: TRBJ2-5
v_gene: TRBV20-1
CDR3nt: TGCAGTGCTAAAATCGAAGGTCCTAGCGGGGGGGCCCCTCAAGAGACCCAGTACTTC
CDR3aa: CSAKIEGPSGGAPQETQYF